The entry that follows covers one TCR beta chain sequence. The antigen remains unidentified. Barcoded TCR alpha and TCR beta cDNA libraries with UMIs came from 5'RACE using constant-segment primers. Using its own MiXCR run on the 5' RACE reads, TCRdb lists one record per CDR3 protein. The sample holds about 270,000 distinct CDR3 sequences, 15% to 20% seen once. This sample was included in a study of T-cell memory formation after mild COVID-19. General study points: A second wave of clones peaked on day 37, and their SARS-CoV-2 specificity went unconfirmed. The main location of contracting CD4+ clones was CM and EM, and that of contracting CD8+ clones was EMRA.

The sequenced sample consisted of PBMCs or a T cell subset sorted from them (not recorded which). The sequence was obtained from a man aged 18 to 29 who had mild COVID-19 (a few samples of this study predate the infection). Cell type and time point are not known.

The CDR3 sequence is CASSLRGGRREQYF. The CDR3 bases are TGTGCCAGCAGCTTACGGGGGGGCCGGAGGGAGCAGTACTTC. The genes are TRBV3-1 and TRBJ2-7, with 8 bases that match TRBD2. Germline V gene lookup returns CDR1 LGHDT and CDR2 YNNKEL (reference sequence). The CDR3 runs 14 residues. V shed 5 bases and J 7 bases; nucleotides not matched to a gene: 10.